Below, 9 T cell receptor beta chains from the same sample are listed, as sequenced in a study of blood T cell repertoires in COVID-19. Repertoires were generated with immunoSEQ multiplex PCR, while TCRdb's copy carries only in-frame clones and drops some. This table has roughly 430,000 clones, roughly 90% appearing once. The sequenced sample consisted of PBMCs or T cells enriched from blood (not recorded which). Receptor source: a woman aged 40 to 50 with acute COVID-19.

This clone was seen a single time. The chain carries TRBV2 and TRBJ1-1; no reliable D call. Germline values: CDR1 SNHLY, CDR2 FYNNEI. The CDR3 loop spans 12 amino acids. V was shortened by 9 bases and J by 1 base, with 9 bases between the two germline ends. The CDR3 sequence: CASQIWNTEAFF. DNA for the CDR3: TGTGCCAGTCAGATTTGGAACACTGAAGCTTTCTTT. Full variable domain (remainder filled in from reference TRBV2 and TRBJ1-1): EPEVTQTPSHQVTQMGQEVILRCVPISNHLYFYWYRQILGQKVEFLVSFYNNEISEKSEIFDDQFSVERPDGSNFTLKIRSTKLEDSAMYFCASQIWNTEAFFGQGTRLTVV.

The CDR3 region has the DNA TGTGCCAGCAGTGAAGGCCCCCCCCGGACAGGGACATCCTACAATGAGCAGTTCTTC. Its translation is CASSEGPPRTGTSYNEQFF. The chain recombines TRBV6-1 with TRBJ2-1; TRBD1 matches 8 bases. The V gene end was trimmed by 1 base and the J gene end by 1 base; junction bases not matched to a gene: 12. The CDR3 spans 19 residues. Germline lookup yields CDR1 MNHNS and CDR2 SASEGT.

This chain joins TRBV19 and TRBJ1-3; D gene unclear. Germline CDR1 and CDR2: LNHDA and SQIVND (reference sequence). The CDR3 runs 16 residues. Trimming left V 4 bases short and J 0 bases short, with 13 bases between. As DNA, the CDR3 is TGTGCCAGTAGTACAGGAGAAGGGAGCTCTGGAAACACCATATATTTT. This gives the protein CASSTGEGSSGNTIYF.

On this clone itself: Other DNA sequences in the same sample also yield this CDR3. The chain uses TRBV5-4 and TRBJ2-7; maybe TRBD2 (5 bases). The CDR3 covers 12 residues. Trimming removed 1 base from V and 5 bases from J, with 7 bases in between. From germline, CDR1 is SGHNT and CDR2 YYREEE (reference sequence). CDR3 sequence: CASSLPGNEQYF. The CDR3 DNA reads as TGTGCCAGCAGCTTGCCCGGGAACGAGCAGTACTTC.

This sequence joins TRBV27 and TRBJ2-7, with D possibly matching TRBD2 (6 bases). In germline, CDR1 is MNHEY, CDR2 SMNVEV (reference sequence). The V end lost 8 bases, the J end lost 3 bases, and 14 bases lay between the germline ends. This CDR3 region has 13 residues. CDR3 amino acids: CASAGGVGYEQYF. The DNA for the CDR3 is TGTGCCAGCGCCGGAGGGGTGGGCTACGAGCAGTACTTC.

DNA of the CDR3: TGTGCCAGCAGCCGTACAGTGAACCACGAGCAGTACTTC. Its translation: CASSRTVNHEQYF. The chain employs TRBV7-7 and TRBJ2-7; D ambiguous. The V and J ends lost 5 bases and 5 bases respectively, with 13 bases between them. The germline gives CDR1 SSHAT, CDR2 FNYEAQ (reference sequence). CDR3 length: 13 amino acids.

The V gene is TRBV2, the J gene TRBJ1-5; TRBD1 aligns across 7 bases. Trimming cost V 1 base and J 6 bases; bases outside gene matches: 6. In germline, CDR1 is SNHLY, CDR2 FYNNEI. The CDR3 is 15 amino acids. Written as DNA, the CDR3 is TGTGCCAGCAGTGAAGTAGGGGGCTTAAGTCAGCCCCAGCATTTT. It codes for CASSEVGGLSQPQHF.

This chain joins TRBV6-5 and TRBJ1-6, with TRBD1 matching 8 bases. The CDR3 contains 15 residues. The J segment lost 9 bases and the V segment lost 4 bases, leaving 8 bases of the junction unmatched. Germline CDR1 is MNHEY and CDR2 is SVGAGI. The CDR3 region is CASSSGGTGGSPLHF. DNA for the CDR3: TGTGCCAGCAGTTCAGGGGGGACAGGTGGTTCACCCCTCCACTTT.

This sequence joins TRBV7-9 and TRBJ1-6, with a tentative D call TRBD1 (5 bases). Germline-derived CDR1 and CDR2 are SEHNR and FQNEAQ (reference sequence). Trimming took off 7 bases at V and 8 bases at J, with 9 bases between the two ends. The CDR3 loop spans 12 amino acids. CDR3 region: CASTQGYSPLHF. The CDR3 coding sequence is TGTGCCAGCACCCAGGGATATTCACCCCTCCACTTT.